This is a list of T cell receptor beta chains from one sample in a study of cytomegalovirus exposure and HLA in healthy donors. Only in-frame clones appear in the TCRdb table, and some are missing; sequencing was by immunoSEQ multiplex PCR. The sample holds over 150,000 clones; roughly 73% are singletons and the top ten take over 4.5%. Sample: PBMCs. The receptor set was obtained from a male donor in good health and CMV-seronegative. Both conserved end residues are part of each CDR3. The D gene is left open where the match is weak. A clone size is listed for some rows: how often the clone was seen (once, few, many), or a class if it is expanded.

j_call v_call clone_size d_call cdr3_aa cdr3_nt
TRBJ1-5 TRBV7-9 . TRBD1 CASSLTGQGNQPQHF TGTGCCAGCAGCTTGACCGGACAGGGGAATCAGCCCCAGCATTTT
TRBJ1-1 TRBV23-1 . . CASSQSGPGRGGGTEAFF TGCGCCAGCAGTCAATCGGGTCCTGGGAGGGGCGGGGGCACTGAAGCTTTCTTT
TRBJ1-1 TRBV6-5 . . CASRQKNTEAFF TGTGCCAGCAGGCAGAAGAACACTGAAGCTTTCTTT
TRBJ1-1 TRBV5-1 . . CASSLEVQPGVAFF TGCGCCAGCAGCTTGGAAGTACAGCCGGGGGTGGCTTTCTTT
TRBJ2-7 TRBV4-1 . . CASSLGLDSYEQYF TGCGCCAGCAGCCTAGGTTTGGACAGCTACGAGCAGTACTTC
TRBJ2-7 TRBV15 . . CATSRDRGSYEQYF TGTGCCACCAGCAGAGATCGCGGATCCTACGAGCAGTACTTC
TRBJ2-7 TRBV14 few . CASSQGRIEQYF TGTGCCAGCAGCCAGGGGCGGATCGAGCAGTACTTC
TRBJ2-3 TRBV5-1 . TRBD1 CASSFGQASTDTQYF TGCGCCAGCAGCTTCGGACAGGCTAGCACAGATACGCAGTATTTT
TRBJ2-3 TRBV10-3 . . CAISEEGDTQYF TGTGCCATCAGTGAGGAGGGGGACACGCAGTATTTT
TRBJ2-5 TRBV7-9 . . CASSLSQGSGETQYF TGTGCCAGCAGCTTGTCTCAGGGCTCTGGAGAGACCCAGTACTTC
TRBJ2-2 TRBV28 few . CASLSPGHLTGELFF TGTGCCTCCCTCTCCCCGGGACACCTCACCGGGGAGCTGTTTTTT
TRBJ2-5 TRBV4-1 . . CASSQVWLEETQYF TGCGCCAGCAGCCAAGTTTGGCTAGAAGAGACCCAGTACTTC
TRBJ1-3 TRBV7-9 . . CASSTDQGKAGNTIYF TGTGCCAGCAGCACCGATCAGGGAAAGGCTGGAAACACCATATATTTT
TRBJ2-2 TRBV18 few . CASSPPGSTGNTGELFF TGTGCCAGCTCACCACCTGGGTCCACGGGGAACACCGGGGAGCTGTTTTTT
TRBJ2-5 TRBV5-1 . . CASSRADTQETQYF TGCGCCAGCAGCCGCGCCGACACACAAGAGACCCAGTACTTC
TRBJ1-3 TRBV7-2 few . CASSLDSPLRYF TGTGCCAGCAGCTTGGACAGCCCGCTAAGATATTTT
TRBJ2-1 TRBV11-2 . TRBD1 CASSSQRTGGNEQFF TGTGCCAGCAGCTCCCAGAGGACAGGGGGGAATGAGCAGTTCTTC
TRBJ2-3 TRBV10-2 few . CASSESGRFGGGTDTQYF TGCGCCAGCAGTGAGTCGGGGAGGTTTGGCGGGGGCACAGATACGCAGTATTTT
TRBJ1-2 TRBV7-9 once . CASSSTQGYTF TGTGCCAGCAGCTCCACTCAAGGCTACACCTTC
TRBJ2-7 TRBV28 . TRBD2 CATVLALSSYEQYF TGTGCCACTGTACTAGCGCTGAGCTCCTACGAGCAGTACTTC
TRBJ1-1 TRBV6-1 . . CASGAGARAFF TGTGCCAGCGGGGCGGGGGCGAGGGCTTTCTTT
TRBJ2-5 TRBV19 . . CASRSGYQETQYF TGTGCCAGTAGGTCAGGATACCAAGAGACCCAGTACTTC
TRBJ1-4 TRBV6-4 few . CASSAEGRGRKLFF TGTGCCAGCAGTGCCGAGGGACGGGGGAGAAAACTGTTTTTT
TRBJ2-5 TRBV5-1 . . CASSLVPGEAQYF TGCGCCAGCAGCTTGGTCCCCGGGGAGGCCCAGTACTTC
TRBJ2-7 TRBV19 few . CASSPQDGHHEQYF TGTGCCAGTAGTCCTCAAGACGGACACCACGAGCAGTACTTC
TRBJ1-1 TRBV12-5 . TRBD1 CASGSHRGRNTEAFF TGTGCTAGTGGTTCCCACAGGGGGAGGAACACTGAAGCTTTCTTT
TRBJ1-6 TRBV30 . . CAWSEGLLENSPLHF TGTGCCTGGAGTGAGGGACTCCTTGAGAATTCACCCCTCCACTTT
TRBJ2-1 TRBV9 . TRBD2 CASTRGGSSYNEQFF TGTGCCAGCACCCGGGGCGGGAGCTCCTACAATGAGCAGTTCTTC
TRBJ2-3 TRBV15 . TRBD1 CATSRTSGGQGFFTQYF TGTGCCACCAGCAGAACCTCAGGAGGACAGGGCTTTTTTACGCAGTATTTT
TRBJ2-4 TRBV28 . TRBD1 CASSGQGGRKNIQYF TGTGCCAGCAGTGGACAGGGGGGTCGTAAAAACATTCAGTACTTC
TRBJ1-4 TRBV10-3 . TRBD1 CAISESGLGQRDEKLFF TGTGCCATCAGTGAGTCGGGACTGGGACAGAGGGATGAAAAACTGTTTTTT
TRBJ2-3 TRBV2 . . CASSESRGQTLSAQYF TGTGCCAGCAGTGAATCGCGGGGACAGACACTCAGCGCGCAGTATTTT
TRBJ1-5 TRBV27 . . CASSSGLANQPQHF TGTGCCAGCAGTTCTGGACTGGCCAATCAGCCCCAGCATTTT
TRBJ2-7 TRBV7-9 . . CASSFSYEQYF TGTGCCAGCAGCTTCAGCTACGAGCAGTACTTC
TRBJ1-1 TRBV7-9 few TRBD1 CASSLQGGGTEAFF TGTGCCAGCAGCTTACAGGGGGGTGGAACTGAAGCTTTCTTT
TRBJ2-2 TRBV20-1 . TRBD1 CSVTGTGELFF TGCAGTGTGACAGGGACCGGGGAGCTGTTTTTT
TRBJ2-2 TRBV25-1 . . CASSESGGFEELFF TGTGCCAGCAGTGAATCGGGTGGGTTTGAGGAGCTGTTTTTT
TRBJ1-1 TRBV28 few TRBD1 CASSLRGPMNTEAFF TGTGCCAGCAGTTTAAGGGGGCCTATGAACACTGAAGCTTTCTTT
TRBJ2-4 TRBV28 . . CASSRVPDAKNIQYF TGTGCCAGCAGCCGGGTTCCAGATGCCAAAAACATTCAGTACTTC
TRBJ2-5 TRBV10-1 . . CASSVRGNQETQYF TGCGCCAGCAGTGTTCGGGGGAACCAAGAGACCCAGTACTTC
TRBJ1-2 TRBV5-1 . . CASSLWTPGNYGYTF TGCGCCAGCAGCCTATGGACACCGGGTAACTATGGCTACACCTTC
TRBJ2-5 TRBV19 once . CASSNRESETQYF TGTGCCAGTAGTAACCGGGAGAGCGAGACCCAGTACTTC
TRBJ2-2 TRBV27 . TRBD1 CASNLGGQGAPGELFF TGTGCCAGCAATCTGGGTGGCCAGGGGGCGCCCGGGGAGCTGTTTTTT
TRBJ2-5 TRBV27 . TRBD2 CASSLGGGSVFRETQYF TGTGCCAGCAGTTTAGGTGGCGGGAGTGTATTTAGAGAGACCCAGTACTTC
TRBJ2-3 TRBV18 . . CASSLTLGEADTQYF TGTGCCAGCTCACTGACCTTAGGGGAGGCAGATACGCAGTATTTT
TRBJ2-3 TRBV2 . TRBD2 CASSDLGLNTDTQYF TGTGCCAGCAGTGACTTGGGACTAAACACAGATACGCAGTATTTT
TRBJ1-1 TRBV7-3 . TRBD1 CASSLNPTGTEAFF TGTGCCAGCAGCTTAAACCCGACAGGGACTGAAGCTTTCTTT
TRBJ1-5 TRBV19 . TRBD1 CASSQDRAVSNQPQHF TGTGCCAGTAGTCAGGACAGGGCGGTGAGCAATCAGCCCCAGCATTTT
TRBJ2-3 TRBV11-3 . TRBD2 CASSSGTSGSSSTDTQYF TGTGCCAGCAGCTCCGGGACTAGCGGATCCTCTAGCACAGATACGCAGTATTTT
TRBJ1-4 TRBV27 . . CASSLGQGYEKLFF TGTGCCAGCAGTTTGGGGCAGGGGTACGAAAAACTGTTTTTT
TRBJ2-7 TRBV7-6 . TRBD2 CASSAQTSSIHEQYF TGTGCCAGCAGCGCCCAGACTAGCTCAATCCACGAGCAGTACTTC
TRBJ1-1 TRBV19 . TRBD1 CASSDQGGTEAFF TGTGCCAGTAGTGATCAGGGGGGCACTGAAGCTTTCTTT
TRBJ2-3 TRBV6-6 . . CASSLTDTQYF TGTGCCAGCAGTCTTACAGATACGCAGTATTTT
TRBJ2-1 TRBV7-9 . TRBD1 CASSFHPGQFDNEQFF TGTGCCAGCAGCTTCCACCCGGGACAGTTCGACAATGAGCAGTTCTTC
TRBJ2-1 TRBV6-5 . . CASSTGRGYNEQFF TGTGCCAGCAGTACCGGACGGGGTTACAATGAGCAGTTCTTC
TRBJ1-5 TRBV6-6 . . CASSYQSSNQPQHF TGTGCCAGCAGTTATCAATCTAGCAATCAGCCCCAGCATTTT
TRBJ2-5 TRBV15 . . CATAVGGAEKTQYF TGTGCCACGGCTGTGGGGGGGGCCGAGAAGACCCAGTACTTC
TRBJ2-7 TRBV5-1 . TRBD2 CASSRQAGVSDEQYF TGCGCCAGCAGCAGACAAGCGGGAGTAAGTGACGAGCAGTACTTC
TRBJ2-5 TRBV19 . . CARAETRLRETQYF TGTGCCAGAGCTGAAACACGCCTCAGGGAGACCCAGTACTTC